Following are 5 T cell receptor beta chains from one sample sequenced in a study of metastatic and nonmetastatic thyroid tumors. Every patient underwent thyroid surgery untreated. TCRdb re-called the PCR reads with MiXCR. The data show 30,000 to 45,000 clones, with more than 25% seen just once and about 11% held by the top ten. Sequenced: blood. The receptors stem from a male donor with papillary thyroid cancer or a benign thyroid nodule (not recorded which). Some clones in this sample may be carry-over from other donors' samples.

In its sample, this clone was seen a few times. The chain employs TRBV7-2 and TRBJ2-7, with D unresolved. The CDR3 totals 13 residues. CDR1 SGHTA and CDR2 FQGNSA come from the germline V gene. V was cut by 4 bases and J by 6 bases, with 13 bases left in between. CDR3 DNA: TGTGCCAGCAGCTATAATAAACTGGGCGAGCAGTACTTC. Its translation is CASSYNKLGEQYF.

The chain is built from TRBV9 and TRBJ1-6; D unclear. This CDR3 is 14 amino acids long. Trimming cost V 4 bases and J 10 bases, with 15 bases left between them. Germline V gene lookup returns CDR1 SGDLS and CDR2 YYNGEE. The CDR3 region is CASSLQWEGSPLHF. The DNA of the CDR3 is TGTGCCAGCAGCCTACAGTGGGAGGGCTCACCCCTCCACTTT.

This chain links TRBV5-1 with TRBJ2-1; 8 bases align to TRBD2. Unmatched junction bases numbered 6, after V lost 0 bases and J lost 4 bases. The germline gives CDR1 SGHRS, CDR2 YFSETQ. This CDR3 is built from 16 residues. The CDR3 spells CASSLAREGRYNEQFF. Written as DNA, the CDR3 is TGCGCCAGCAGCTTGGCACGGGAGGGCCGTTACAATGAGCAGTTCTTC.

This clone was seen only a few times. CDR3: CASSPGTGARNSPLHF. For the CDR3, the DNA is TGCGCCAGCTCCCCCGGGACAGGGGCAAGGAATTCACCCCTCCACTTT. The genes are TRBV5-1 and TRBJ1-6; 10 bases are shared with TRBD1. V shed 7 bases, J shed 7 bases, and the junction held 11 bases outside the gene matches. Germline loops: CDR1 SGHRS, CDR2 YFSETQ. The CDR3 length is 16 residues.

This clone was observed at least ten times. The rearrangement uses TRBV7-9 and TRBJ2-5; D is uncertain. This CDR3 is 14 amino acids long. Deletions cut 8 bases from V and 5 bases from J, with 18 bases between. Germline V CDR1 and CDR2: SEHNR, FQNEAQ (reference sequence). In DNA, the CDR3 is TGTGCCAGCGACGCACCGAGGTCTGGGGAGACCCAGTACTTC. It yields the protein CASDAPRSGETQYF.